This T cell receptor beta chain was identified during a study of blood T cells in healthy people across ages (dated by TCRdb to the mid-2010s). The study in broad terms: Template switching captured roughly one uniquely barcoded TCR beta cDNA molecule per two T cells in model experiments. The study measured age-related changes in TCR beta repertoire diversity using deep sequencing normalized with unique cDNA molecular identifiers. Four age groups were formed from the donors: young (average approximately 17 years), middle-aged (approximately 41), aged (over 55) and long-lived (about 80). To avoid experimental bias, donors of different ages were spread randomly across the sequencing lanes. For two donors (one aged 18 to 29 and one aged 80 or older), the study analyzed two additional independent replicas of 1 million unique cDNA reads from the same blood draw.

V and J are trimmed by 6 bases and 4 bases, and the gene matches miss 5 bases of the junction. As encoded in the germline V gene, CDR1 is ENHRY while CDR2 is SYGVKD. From the cysteine up to the phenylalanine, the CDR3 has a length of 13 residues. Solely the CDR3 DNA is kept, with 39 bases framed from the first base. In the case of this clonotype: This clone's antigen is unknown. One base away there is no much larger clone; base qualities are not given.

What the research found in general, with its limitations: As age increased, observed TCR beta diversity per million T cells dropped in a roughly linear way, and a significant reduction was already evident by age about 36. Estimates of total diversity based on one million sequenced T cells were considered lower bounds and underestimates. The CMV infection status of donors was not known, potentially confounding age-related changes in expanded clonotypes. Compared with the aged group, the long-lived group had more naive CD4+ T cells, fewer expanded clones and increased TCR diversity, suggesting age selection. Since profiling was done on bulk unsorted PBMCs, naive and antigen-experienced compartments could not be conclusively compared. There was a strong correlation between observed TCR beta diversity and the percentage of naive T cells measured by flow cytometry.

Receptor libraries were prepared by 5' RACE. The sequencing machine was an Illumina HiSeq 2500. A second PCR of roughly 7 to 11 cycles was performed with a sample-barcoded 5' primer and a J-beta primer mix. Each TCR beta cDNA molecule received a unique molecular identifier from a template-switch 5' adaptor carrying 12 random nucleotides. Each sample yielded at least 3 million CDR3-containing paired-end reads. First-strand cDNA synthesis was performed from all RNA using the Mint cDNA synthesis kit, with priming by a TRBC-specific oligonucleotide. After uracil-DNA glycosylase treatment, a first 18-cycle PCR used universal primers M1SS and BC2_uni_R on all cDNA. From the authors' description of their analysis: For normalization, 1 million high-quality reads were randomly selected from each sample, with every read carrying a distinct molecular identifier. Reads sharing molecular identifiers were discarded rather than binned into consensus sequences. CDR3 identification, clonotype clustering and error correction used MiTCR with a Q25 quality threshold and the strictest error-elimination algorithm. A nonparametric unseen species model using Euler transformation provided a lower-bound estimate of total TCR beta diversity. Using fastp at Q25 and MiXCR, TCRdb reprocessed the public reads and kept productive beta chains. Under each unique CDR3 protein, matching rows form one entry showing the most common genes and DNA. The V and J calls and clone size are TCRdb's, not the authors'. Present in this sample are 630,000 or so distinct CDR3 sequences, about 32% of which were seen just once. 15% to 17% of the sample rests with the top ten.

The donors were roughly 40 Caucasian individuals from Russia, aged 6 to 90 years, who were systemically healthy. Roughly 11 milliliters of peripheral blood were drawn from each donor into EDTA-treated Vacutainer tubes. Ficoll-Paque density-gradient centrifugation was used to isolate PBMCs, with at least 6.5 million per sample. Total RNA was extracted from PBMCs with Trizol reagent, with at least 6 micrograms obtained per sample. The percentages of naive CD45RAhigh/CD27high T cells were determined by flow cytometry on a PBMC aliquot from every donor. Sequencing input: blood. Rearrangement joined TRBV10-3 to TRBJ2-5, and 7 junctional nucleotides match TRBD1. This receptor was identified in a woman aged 80 or older in good health. Donor details come from another sample of the same person, matched by shared clones. The CDR3 region reads CAIRGTVSETQYF. The nucleotides are TGTGCCATCAGGGGGACAGTGTCAGAGACCCAGTACTTC.